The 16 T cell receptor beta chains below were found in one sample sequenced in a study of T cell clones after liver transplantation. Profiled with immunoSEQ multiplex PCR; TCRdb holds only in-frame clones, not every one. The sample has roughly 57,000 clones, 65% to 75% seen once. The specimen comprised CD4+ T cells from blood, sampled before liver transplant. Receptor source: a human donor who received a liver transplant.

CDR3 coding DNA: TGCGCCAGCAACCCCATGGGTACAGGGAGCTCCTACGAGCAGTACTTC. This codes for CASNPMGTGSSYEQYF. The chain combines TRBV5-1 with TRBJ2-7, with a weak D call TRBD1 (6 bases). The V end was cut by 6 bases, the J end by 0 bases, with 19 bases between. The CDR3 length is 16 residues. Germline V CDR1 and CDR2: SGHRS, YFSETQ.

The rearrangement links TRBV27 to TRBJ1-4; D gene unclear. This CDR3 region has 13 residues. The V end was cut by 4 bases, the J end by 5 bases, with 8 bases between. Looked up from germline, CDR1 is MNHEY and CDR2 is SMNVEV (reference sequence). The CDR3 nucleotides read TGTGCCAGCAGTTCTCAGTGGAATGAAAAACTGTTTTTT. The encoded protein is CASSSQWNEKLFF.

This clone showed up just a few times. Written as DNA, the CDR3 is TGCGCCAGCAGCTTGGACAGTAATTCACCCCTCCACTTT. Its protein is CASSLDSNSPLHF. V gene TRBV5-1 combines with J gene TRBJ1-6; D not resolved. CDR3 length: 13 residues. The ends were cut back, 0 bases at V and 6 bases at J, with 4 bases in the middle. CDR1 is SGHRS, CDR2 YFSETQ, per germline.

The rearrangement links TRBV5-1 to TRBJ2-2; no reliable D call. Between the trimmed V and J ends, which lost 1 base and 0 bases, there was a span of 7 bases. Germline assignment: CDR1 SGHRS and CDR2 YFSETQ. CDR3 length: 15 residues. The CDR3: CASSLTETNTGELFF. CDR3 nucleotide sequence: TGCGCCAGCAGCTTGACAGAAACGAACACCGGGGAGCTGTTTTTT.

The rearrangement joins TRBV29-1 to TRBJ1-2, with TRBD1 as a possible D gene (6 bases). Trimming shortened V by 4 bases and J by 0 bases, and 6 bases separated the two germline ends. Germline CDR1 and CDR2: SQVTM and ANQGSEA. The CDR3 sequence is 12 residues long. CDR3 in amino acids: CSVGTANYGYTF. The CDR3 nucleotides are TGCAGCGTTGGGACAGCTAACTATGGCTACACCTTC.

In DNA form, the CDR3 reads TGTGCCTGGAGTTTATTATCGGGGGGGGCGGGGGATGAGCAGTTCTTC. It yields the protein CAWSLLSGGAGDEQFF. V is TRBV30 and J is TRBJ2-1, with TRBD2 identical over 8 bases. V lost 2 bases and J lost 8; bases outside the gene matches: 14. CDR1 and CDR2 from the germline V gene are GTSNPN and SVGIG (reference sequence). The CDR3 has 16 residues.

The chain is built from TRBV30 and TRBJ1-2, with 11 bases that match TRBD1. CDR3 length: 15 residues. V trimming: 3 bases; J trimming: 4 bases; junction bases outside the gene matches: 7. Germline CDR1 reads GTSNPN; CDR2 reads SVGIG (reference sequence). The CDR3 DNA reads TGTGCCTGGAGCGCCCGGGACAGGGGGGGCTATGGCTACACCTTC. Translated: CAWSARDRGGYGYTF.

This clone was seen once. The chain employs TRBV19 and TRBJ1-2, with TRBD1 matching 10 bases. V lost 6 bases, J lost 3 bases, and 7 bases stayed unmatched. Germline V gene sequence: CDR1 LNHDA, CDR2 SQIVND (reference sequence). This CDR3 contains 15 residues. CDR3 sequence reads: CASRQGQGGDYGYTF. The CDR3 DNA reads TGTGCCAGTAGACAAGGACAGGGGGGTGACTATGGCTACACCTTC.

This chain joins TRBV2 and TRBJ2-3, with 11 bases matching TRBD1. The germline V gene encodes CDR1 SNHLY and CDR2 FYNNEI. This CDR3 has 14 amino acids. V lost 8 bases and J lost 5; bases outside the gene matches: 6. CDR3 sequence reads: CASGGQGGRDTQYF. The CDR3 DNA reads TGTGCCAGCGGGGGACAGGGGGGACGAGATACGCAGTATTTT.

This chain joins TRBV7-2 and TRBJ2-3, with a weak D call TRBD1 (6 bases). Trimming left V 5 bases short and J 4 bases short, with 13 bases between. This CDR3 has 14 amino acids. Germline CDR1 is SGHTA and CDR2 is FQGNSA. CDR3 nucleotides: TGTGCCAGCAGCGGGTTGGGGGCTTCAGATACGCAGTATTTT. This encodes CASSGLGASDTQYF. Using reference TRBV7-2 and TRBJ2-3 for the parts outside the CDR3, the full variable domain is GAGVSQSPSNKVTEKGKDVELRCDPISGHTALYWYRQSLGQGLEFLIYFQGNSAPDKSGLPSDRFSAERTGGSVSTLTIQRTQQEDSAVYLCASSGLGASDTQYFGPGTRLTVL.

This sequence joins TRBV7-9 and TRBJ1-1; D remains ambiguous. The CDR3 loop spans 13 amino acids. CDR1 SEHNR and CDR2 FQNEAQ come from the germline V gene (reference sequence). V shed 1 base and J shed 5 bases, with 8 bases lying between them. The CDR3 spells CASSLVEVTEAFF. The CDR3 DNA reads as TGTGCCAGCAGCTTAGTAGAAGTAACTGAAGCTTTCTTT. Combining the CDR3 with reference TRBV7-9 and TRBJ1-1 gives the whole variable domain DTGVSQNPRHKITKRGQNVTFRCDPISEHNRLYWYRQTLGQGPEFLTYFQNEAQLEKSRLLSDRFSAERPKGSFSTLEIQRTEQGDSAMYLCASSLVEVTEAFFGQGTRLTVV.

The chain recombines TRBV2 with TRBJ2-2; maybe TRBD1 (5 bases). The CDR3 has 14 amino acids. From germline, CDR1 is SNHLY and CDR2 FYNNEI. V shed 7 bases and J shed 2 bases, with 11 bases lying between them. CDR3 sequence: CASKSRANTGELFF. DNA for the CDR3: TGTGCCAGCAAATCCAGGGCTAACACCGGGGAGCTGTTTTTT.

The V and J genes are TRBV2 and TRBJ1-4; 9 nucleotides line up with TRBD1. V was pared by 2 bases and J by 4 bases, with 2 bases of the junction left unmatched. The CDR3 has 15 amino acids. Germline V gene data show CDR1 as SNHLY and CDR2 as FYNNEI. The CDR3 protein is CASSESTGGNEKLFF. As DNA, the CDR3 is TGTGCCAGCAGTGAATCGACAGGGGGTAATGAAAAACTGTTTTTT.

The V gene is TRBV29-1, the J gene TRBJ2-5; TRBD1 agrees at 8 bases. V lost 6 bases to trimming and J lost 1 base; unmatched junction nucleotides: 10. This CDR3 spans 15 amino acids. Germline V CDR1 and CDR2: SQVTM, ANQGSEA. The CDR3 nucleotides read TGCAGCGTGGTCCCCGGGACAGGTTTCCAAGAGACCCAGTACTTC. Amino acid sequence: CSVVPGTGFQETQYF.

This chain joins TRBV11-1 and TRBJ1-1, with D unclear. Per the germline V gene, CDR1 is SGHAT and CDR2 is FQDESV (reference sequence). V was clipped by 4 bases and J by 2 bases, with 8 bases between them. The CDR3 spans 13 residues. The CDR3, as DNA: TGTGCCAGCAGCTCGAATACTAACACTGAAGCTTTCTTT. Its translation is CASSSNTNTEAFF.

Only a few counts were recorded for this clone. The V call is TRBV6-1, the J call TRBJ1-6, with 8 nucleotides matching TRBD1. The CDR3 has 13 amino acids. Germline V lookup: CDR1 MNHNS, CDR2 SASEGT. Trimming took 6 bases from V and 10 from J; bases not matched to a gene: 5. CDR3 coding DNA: TGTGCCAGCAGGGGACAGGAGGACTCACCCCTCCACTTT. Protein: CASRGQEDSPLHF.